These 13 T cell receptor beta chains were sequenced from one sample in a study of cytomegalovirus exposure and HLA in healthy donors. The PCR contained 60 Vbeta and 13 Jbeta primers. Profiling relied on immunoSEQ multiplex PCR, and the TCRdb table lists in-frame clones only, not all of them. The sample carries around 300,000 clones, just under 85% recorded once. The sequenced sample consisted of PBMCs. The receptors were sampled from a woman between 35 and 50 years old in good health and CMV-seropositive.

The rearrangement links TRBV5-1 to TRBJ2-7; TRBD2 aligns across 7 bases. Per germline, CDR1 SGHRS and CDR2 YFSETQ. CDR3 size: 15 residues. V lost 4 bases, J lost 7 bases, and 14 bases stayed unmatched. CDR3 bases: TGCGCCAGCAGCCCCCACCCCGGACTAGAGAGGGAGCAGTACTTC. Amino acid sequence: CASSPHPGLEREQYF.

DNA of the CDR3: TGTGCTAGTGGCCCATCGGGGTGGGAGACCCAGTACTTC. It encodes CASGPSGWETQYF. The chain combines TRBV12-5 with TRBJ2-5, with D possibly being TRBD2 (5 bases). The CDR3 is 13 residues long. V dropped 6 bases and J dropped 5 bases, with 13 bases sitting between them. Germline values: CDR1 LGHNT, CDR2 FRNRAP.

The V call is TRBV5-6, the J call TRBJ2-7, with D possibly being TRBD2 (5 bases). Germline values: CDR1 SGHDT, CDR2 YYEEEE. The ends were cut back, 0 bases at V and 3 bases at J, with 16 bases in the middle. The CDR3 runs 16 residues. The CDR3 loop is CASSLGPGNNYYEQYF. CDR3 nucleotide sequence: TGTGCCAGCAGCTTGGGGCCCGGGAATAACTACTACGAGCAGTACTTC.

The chain is built from TRBV5-1 and TRBJ1-1; D is perhaps TRBD1 (5 bases). V lost 2 bases to trimming and J lost 0 bases, with 8 bases between them. CDR1 is SGHRS and CDR2 is YFSETQ in the germline V gene. The CDR3 covers 14 residues. The CDR3 DNA reads TGCGCCAGCAGCTTTACAGGCATGAACACTGAAGCTTTCTTT. Its protein is CASSFTGMNTEAFF.

The chain has TRBV6-5 and TRBJ1-1, with D perhaps matching TRBD1 (6 bases). V was pared by 4 bases and J by 4 bases, with 10 bases between. Germline V gives CDR1 MNHEY, CDR2 SVGAGI. This CDR3 has 13 residues. Here the CDR3 DNA reads TGTGCCAGCAGTTTGACAGGATTCACTGAAGCTTTCTTT. It codes for CASSLTGFTEAFF.

This chain joins TRBV18 and TRBJ1-1, with TRBD1 matching over 7 bases. V gave up 5 bases and J gave up 0 bases; unmatched junction bases: 6. Germline CDR1 is KGHSH and CDR2 is LQKENI. CDR3 length: 15 residues. In nucleotides, the CDR3 is TGTGCCAGCTCATCGTACAGGGGCATGAACACTGAAGCTTTCTTT. Translating gives CASSSYRGMNTEAFF.

The chain carries TRBV19 and TRBJ2-1; 10 bases line up with TRBD2. The CDR3 length is 15 residues. V shed 6 bases and J 3 bases; nucleotides not matched to a gene: 5. Germline V CDR1 and CDR2: LNHDA, SQIVND (reference sequence). The CDR3 DNA is TGTGCCAGTAGGTCACTAGCGGGAAACTACAATGAGCAGTTCTTC. Protein product: CASRSLAGNYNEQFF.

A note on this clone: The sample carries other DNA sequences with the same CDR3. V usage is TRBV27 and J usage is TRBJ2-6, with D unclear. Trimming pared 8 bases from V and 0 bases from J, leaving 5 bases between. CDR1 and CDR2 from the germline V gene are MNHEY and SMNVEV (reference sequence). The CDR3 contains 13 residues. CDR3 DNA sequence: TGTGCCAGCCGGAGCTCTGGGGCCAACGTCCTGACTTTC. Protein product: CASRSSGANVLTF.

There are a few counts of this clone. The chain joins TRBV28 to TRBJ2-1; possible D gene TRBD2, 6 bases. V was clipped by 5 bases and J by 1 base, with 12 bases between them. The CDR3 has 15 amino acids. The germline V gene encodes CDR1 MDHEN and CDR2 SYDVKM. The CDR3 spells CASSPGTLSYNEQFF. The DNA for the CDR3 is TGTGCCAGCAGTCCCGGGACTTTGTCCTACAATGAGCAGTTCTTC.

The chain links TRBV7-3 to TRBJ2-2, with 10 bases lining up with TRBD2. The CDR3 consists of 15 residues. Germline assignment: CDR1 SGHTA and CDR2 FQGTGA. The junction had 4 bases not matched to a gene; V was cut back by 5 bases and J by 4 bases. CDR3 sequence reads: CASSLLAGSTGELFF. The CDR3 bases are TGTGCCAGCAGCCTACTAGCGGGATCCACCGGGGAGCTGTTTTTT.

The chain links TRBV5-8 to TRBJ1-4, with D possibly TRBD1 on 5 matching bases. This CDR3 is 14 amino acids long. V lost 6 bases to trimming and J lost 8 bases, with 17 bases between them. Germline V CDR1 and CDR2: SGHTS, YDEGEE. DNA for the CDR3: TGTGCCAGCAAAGGAGGGGTTGGTTTCGAAAAACTGTTTTTT. Encoded protein: CASKGGVGFEKLFF.

CDR3 residues: CASSSGSGANVLTF. The CDR3 nucleotides are TGTGCCAGCAGTTCAGGGTCTGGGGCCAACGTCCTGACTTTC. The chain combines TRBV27 with TRBJ2-6; the D gene is possibly TRBD1 (5 bases). The CDR3 has 14 amino acids. Germline-derived CDR1 and CDR2 are MNHEY and SMNVEV (reference sequence). V was shortened by 4 bases and J by 1 base, with 5 bases between the two germline ends.

This clone was seen only a few times. V usage is TRBV5-1 and J usage is TRBJ2-6; D perhaps matches TRBD2 (6 bases). This CDR3 is 19 amino acids long. The V end was cut by 0 bases, the J end by 0 bases, with 16 bases between. Germline CDR1 reads SGHRS; CDR2 reads YFSETQ. The CDR3 DNA follows: TGCGCCAGCAGCTTGGGCGGGACCCACCCCCTCTCTGGGGCCAACGTCCTGACTTTC. This sequence encodes CASSLGGTHPLSGANVLTF.